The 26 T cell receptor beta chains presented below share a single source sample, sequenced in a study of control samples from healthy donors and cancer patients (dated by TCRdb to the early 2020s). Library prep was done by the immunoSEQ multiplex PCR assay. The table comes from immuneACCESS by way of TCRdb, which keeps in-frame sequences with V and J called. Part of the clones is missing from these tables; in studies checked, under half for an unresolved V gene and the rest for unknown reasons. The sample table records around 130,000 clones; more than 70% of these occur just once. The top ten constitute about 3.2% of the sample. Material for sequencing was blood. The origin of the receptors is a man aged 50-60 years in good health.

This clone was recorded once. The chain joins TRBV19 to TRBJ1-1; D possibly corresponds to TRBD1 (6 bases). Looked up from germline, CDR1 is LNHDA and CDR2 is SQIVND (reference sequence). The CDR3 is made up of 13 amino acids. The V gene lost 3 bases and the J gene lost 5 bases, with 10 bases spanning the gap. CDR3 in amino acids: CASSILGGTEAFF. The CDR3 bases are TGTGCCAGTAGTATCTTAGGGGGGACTGAAGCTTTCTTT.

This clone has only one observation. The CDR3: CASSLSAAMEQYF. CDR3 sequence (DNA): TGTGCCAGCAGTTTATCTGCTGCGATGGAGCAGTACTTC. The chain combines TRBV27 with TRBJ2-7; the D is unclear. CDR1 MNHEY and CDR2 SMNVEV come from the germline V gene (reference sequence). The CDR3 is 13 residues long. V dropped 0 bases and J dropped 7 bases, with 10 bases sitting between them.

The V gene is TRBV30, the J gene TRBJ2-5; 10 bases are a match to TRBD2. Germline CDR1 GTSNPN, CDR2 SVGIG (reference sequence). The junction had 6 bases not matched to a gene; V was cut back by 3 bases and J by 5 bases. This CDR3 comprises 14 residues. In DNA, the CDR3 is TGTGCCTGGAGGATGGGACTAGCGTTCGAGACCCAGTACTTC. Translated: CAWRMGLAFETQYF.

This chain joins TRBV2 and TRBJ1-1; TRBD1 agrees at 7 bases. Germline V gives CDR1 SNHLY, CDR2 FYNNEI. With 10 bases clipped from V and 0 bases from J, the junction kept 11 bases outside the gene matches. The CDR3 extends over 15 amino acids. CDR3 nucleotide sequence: TGTGCCACCGAAAGGACAGGCATTATGAACACTGAAGCTTTCTTT. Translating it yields CATERTGIMNTEAFF.

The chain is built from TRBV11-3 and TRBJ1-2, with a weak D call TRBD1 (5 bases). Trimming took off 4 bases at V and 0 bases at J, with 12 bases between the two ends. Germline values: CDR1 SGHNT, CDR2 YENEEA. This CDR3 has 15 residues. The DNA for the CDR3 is TGTGCCAGCAGCTCGCGGGACTTATCTAACTATGGCTACACCTTC. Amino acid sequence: CASSSRDLSNYGYTF.

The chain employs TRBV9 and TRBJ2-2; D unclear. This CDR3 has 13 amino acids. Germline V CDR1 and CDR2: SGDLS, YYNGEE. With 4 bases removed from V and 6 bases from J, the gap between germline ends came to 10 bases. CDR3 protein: CASSIGVPGELFF. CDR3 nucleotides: TGTGCCAGCAGCATCGGCGTCCCCGGGGAGCTGTTTTTT.

The CDR3 sequence is CASRPNRASNNEQFF. The DNA of the CDR3 is TGTGCCAGCAGACCTAACAGGGCGAGTAACAATGAGCAGTTCTTC. V gene TRBV4-2 combines with J gene TRBJ2-1, with a possible D match to TRBD1 (6 bases). V dropped 6 bases and J dropped 5 bases, with 17 bases sitting between them. CDR3 length equals 15 residues. Germline V lookup: CDR1 LGHNA, CDR2 YNFKEQ.

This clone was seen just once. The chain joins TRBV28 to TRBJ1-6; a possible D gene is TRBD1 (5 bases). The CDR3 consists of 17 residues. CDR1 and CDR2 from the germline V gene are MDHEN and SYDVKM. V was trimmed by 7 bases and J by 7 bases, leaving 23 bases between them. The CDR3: CASTQAPPGTINSPLHF. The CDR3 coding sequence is TGTGCCAGCACCCAAGCACCGCCGGGGACTATAAATTCACCCCTCCACTTT.

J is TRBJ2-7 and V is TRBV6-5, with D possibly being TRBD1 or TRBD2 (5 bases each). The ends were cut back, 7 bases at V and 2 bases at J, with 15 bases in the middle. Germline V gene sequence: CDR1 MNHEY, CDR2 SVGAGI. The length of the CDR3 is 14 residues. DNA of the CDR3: TGTGCCAGCAATCCTGGGACGGATACCTACGAGCAGTACTTC. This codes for CASNPGTDTYEQYF.

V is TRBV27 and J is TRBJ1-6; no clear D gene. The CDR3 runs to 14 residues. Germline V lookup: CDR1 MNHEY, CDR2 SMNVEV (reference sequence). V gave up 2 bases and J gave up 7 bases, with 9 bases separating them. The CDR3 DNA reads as TGTGCCAGCAGTTTACAAGGGAACAATTCACCCCTCCACTTT. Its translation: CASSLQGNNSPLHF.

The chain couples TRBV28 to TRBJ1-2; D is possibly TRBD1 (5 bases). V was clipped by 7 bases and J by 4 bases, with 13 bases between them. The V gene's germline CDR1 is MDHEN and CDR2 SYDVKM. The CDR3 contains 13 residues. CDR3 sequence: CASTPTGSYGYTF. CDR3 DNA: TGTGCCAGCACCCCCACAGGTTCCTATGGCTACACCTTC.

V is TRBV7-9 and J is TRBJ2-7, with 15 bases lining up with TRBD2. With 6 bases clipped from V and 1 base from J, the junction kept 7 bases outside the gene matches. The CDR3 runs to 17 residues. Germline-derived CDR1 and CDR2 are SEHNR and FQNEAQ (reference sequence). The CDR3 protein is CASSTGLAGGSSYEQYF. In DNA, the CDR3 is TGTGCCAGCAGTACGGGACTAGCGGGGGGTTCATCCTACGAGCAGTACTTC.

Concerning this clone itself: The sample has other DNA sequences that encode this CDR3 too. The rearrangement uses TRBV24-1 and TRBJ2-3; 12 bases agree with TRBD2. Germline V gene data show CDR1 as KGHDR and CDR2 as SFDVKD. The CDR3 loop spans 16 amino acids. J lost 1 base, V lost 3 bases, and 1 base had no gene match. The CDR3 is CATSDRTSGGTDTQYF. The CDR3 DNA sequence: TGTGCCACCAGTGATCGGACTAGCGGGGGCACAGATACGCAGTATTTT.

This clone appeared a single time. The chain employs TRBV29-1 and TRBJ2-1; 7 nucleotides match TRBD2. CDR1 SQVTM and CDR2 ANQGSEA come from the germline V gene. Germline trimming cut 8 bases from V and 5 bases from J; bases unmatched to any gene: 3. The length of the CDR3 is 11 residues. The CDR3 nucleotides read TGCAGCCTACGGGGGGACAATGAGCAGTTCTTC. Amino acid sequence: CSLRGDNEQFF.

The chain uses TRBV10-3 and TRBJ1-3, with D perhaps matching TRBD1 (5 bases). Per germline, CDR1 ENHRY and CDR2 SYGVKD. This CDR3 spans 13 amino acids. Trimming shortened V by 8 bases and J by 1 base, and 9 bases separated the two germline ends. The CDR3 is CAIGGSSGNTIYF. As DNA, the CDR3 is TGTGCCATCGGGGGTTCGTCTGGAAACACCATATATTTT.

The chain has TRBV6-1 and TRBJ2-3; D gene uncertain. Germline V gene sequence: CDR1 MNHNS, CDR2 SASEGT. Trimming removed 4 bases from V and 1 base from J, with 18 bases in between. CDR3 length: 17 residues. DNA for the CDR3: TGTGCCAGCAGTGGTTTCCTCGCCCGAACCCGCACAGATACGCAGTATTTT. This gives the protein CASSGFLARTRTDTQYF.

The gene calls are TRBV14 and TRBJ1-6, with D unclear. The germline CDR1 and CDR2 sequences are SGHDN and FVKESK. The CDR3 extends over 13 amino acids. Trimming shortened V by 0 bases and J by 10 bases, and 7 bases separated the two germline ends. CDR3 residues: CASSQELISPLHF. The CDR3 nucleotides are TGTGCCAGCAGCCAAGAACTCATCTCACCCCTCCACTTT.

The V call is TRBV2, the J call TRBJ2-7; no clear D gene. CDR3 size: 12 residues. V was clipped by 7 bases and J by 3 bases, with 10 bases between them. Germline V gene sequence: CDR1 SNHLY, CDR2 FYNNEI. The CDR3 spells CASKWQDYEQYF. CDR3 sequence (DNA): TGTGCCAGCAAGTGGCAGGACTACGAGCAGTACTTC. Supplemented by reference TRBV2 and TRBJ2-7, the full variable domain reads EPEVTQTPSHQVTQMGQEVILRCVPISNHLYFYWYRQILGQKVEFLVSFYNNEISEKSEIFDDQFSVERPDGSNFTLKIRSTKLEDSAMYFCASKWQDYEQYFGPGTRLTVT.

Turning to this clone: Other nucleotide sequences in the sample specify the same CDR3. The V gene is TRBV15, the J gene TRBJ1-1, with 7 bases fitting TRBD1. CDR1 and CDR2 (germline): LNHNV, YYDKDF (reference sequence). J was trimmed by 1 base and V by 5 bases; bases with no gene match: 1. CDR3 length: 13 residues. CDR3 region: CATSRTGNTEAFF. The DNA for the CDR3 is TGTGCCACCAGCCGGACAGGGAACACTGAAGCTTTCTTT.

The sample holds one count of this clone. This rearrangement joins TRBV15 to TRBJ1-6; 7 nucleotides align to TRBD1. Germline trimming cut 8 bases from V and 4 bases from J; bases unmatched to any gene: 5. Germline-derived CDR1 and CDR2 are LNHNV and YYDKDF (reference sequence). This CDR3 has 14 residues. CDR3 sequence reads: CATDSGQYNSPLHF. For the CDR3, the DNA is TGTGCCACCGATTCGGGACAGTATAATTCACCCCTCCACTTT.

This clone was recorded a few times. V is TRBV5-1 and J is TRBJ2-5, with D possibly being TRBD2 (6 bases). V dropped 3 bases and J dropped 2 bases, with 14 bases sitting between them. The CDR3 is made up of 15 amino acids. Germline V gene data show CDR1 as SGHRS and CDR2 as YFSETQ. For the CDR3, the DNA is TGCGCCAGCAGCTATGGCCGCGGGGCGCAAGAGACCCAGTACTTC. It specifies CASSYGRGAQETQYF.

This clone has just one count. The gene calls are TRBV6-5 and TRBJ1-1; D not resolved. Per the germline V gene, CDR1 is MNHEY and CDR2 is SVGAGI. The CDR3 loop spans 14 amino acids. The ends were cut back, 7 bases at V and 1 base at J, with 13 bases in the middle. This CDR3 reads CASIFLGWNTEAFF. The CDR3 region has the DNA TGTGCCAGCATCTTCTTGGGCTGGAACACTGAAGCTTTCTTT.

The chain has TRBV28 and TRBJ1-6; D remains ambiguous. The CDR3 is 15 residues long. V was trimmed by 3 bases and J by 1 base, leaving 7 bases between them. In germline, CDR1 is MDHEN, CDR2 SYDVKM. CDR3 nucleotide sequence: TGTGCCAGCAGTTTGGAGGGATCCTATAATTCACCCCTCCACTTT. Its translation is CASSLEGSYNSPLHF.

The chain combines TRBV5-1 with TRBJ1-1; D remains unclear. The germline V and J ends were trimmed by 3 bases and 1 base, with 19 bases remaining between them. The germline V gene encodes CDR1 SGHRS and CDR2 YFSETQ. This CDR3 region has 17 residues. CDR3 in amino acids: CASSSNTGRVQNTEAFF. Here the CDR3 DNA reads TGCGCCAGCAGCTCGAACACCGGCCGGGTCCAGAACACTGAAGCTTTCTTT.

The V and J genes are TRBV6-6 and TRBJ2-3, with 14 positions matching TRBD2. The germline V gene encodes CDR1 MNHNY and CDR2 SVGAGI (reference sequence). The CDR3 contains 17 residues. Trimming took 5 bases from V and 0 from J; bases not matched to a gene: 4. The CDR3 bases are TGTGCCAGCAGTCGGACTAGCGGGGGGCAGAGCACAGATACGCAGTATTTT. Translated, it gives CASSRTSGGQSTDTQYF.

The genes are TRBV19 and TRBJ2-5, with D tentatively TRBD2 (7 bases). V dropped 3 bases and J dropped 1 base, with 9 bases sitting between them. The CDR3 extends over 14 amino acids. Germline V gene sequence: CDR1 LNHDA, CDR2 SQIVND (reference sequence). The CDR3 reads CASSMGGAQETQYF. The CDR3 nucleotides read TGTGCCAGTAGTATGGGGGGGGCCCAAGAGACCCAGTACTTC.